The 2 T cell receptor beta chains in this list originate from one sample, sequenced in a study of shared clonotypes between healthy human individuals. Sequencing was performed with immunoSEQ multiplex PCR; in TCRdb, only in-frame clones are kept and a portion is missing. The repertoire holds millions of clones, with around 94% as singletons. The material sequenced was naive CD4+ T cells sorted from blood. This sample's subset: CD45RA+ positively selected. These TCRs come from a man between 18 and 35 years old in good health.

This chain joins TRBV18 and TRBJ1-3, with a possible D match to TRBD1 (6 bases). Germline loops: CDR1 KGHSH, CDR2 LQKENI. The CDR3 has 15 amino acids. V lost 8 bases, J lost 0 bases, and 14 bases lay in between. The CDR3 protein is CASRTTDSSGNTIYF. Here the CDR3 DNA reads TGTGCCAGCCGAACTACGGACAGCTCTGGAAACACCATATATTTT.

The rearrangement links TRBV6-1 to TRBJ1-4, with D unresolved. The germline V and J ends were trimmed by 7 bases and 2 bases, with 5 bases remaining between them. The germline CDR1 and CDR2 sequences are MNHNS and SASEGT. The CDR3 runs 12 residues. Written as DNA, the CDR3 is TGTGCCAGCAAGTATACTAATGAAAAACTGTTTTTT. Amino acid sequence: CASKYTNEKLFF.